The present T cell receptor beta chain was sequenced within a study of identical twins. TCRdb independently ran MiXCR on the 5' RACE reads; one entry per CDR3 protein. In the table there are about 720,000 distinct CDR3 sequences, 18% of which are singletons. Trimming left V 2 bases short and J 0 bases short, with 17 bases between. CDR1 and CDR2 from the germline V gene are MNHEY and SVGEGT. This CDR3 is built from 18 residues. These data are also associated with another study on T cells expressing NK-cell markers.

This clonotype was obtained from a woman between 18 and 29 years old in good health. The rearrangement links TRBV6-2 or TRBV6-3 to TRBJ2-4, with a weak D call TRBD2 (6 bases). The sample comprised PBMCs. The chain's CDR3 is CASSYGGGGVLAKNIQYF. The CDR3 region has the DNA TGTGCCAGCAGTTACGGTGGTGGCGGGGTACTAGCCAAAAACATTCAGTACTTC.